A single sample gave rise to the 18 T cell receptor beta chains below, sequenced in a study of cytomegalovirus exposure and HLA in healthy donors. The PCR contained 60 Vbeta and 13 Jbeta primers. Some clones are missing from TCRdb's copy, which holds only in-frame ones; the method was immunoSEQ multiplex PCR. The repertoire holds some 100,000 clones, about 67% seen once, with more than 15% in the top ten. Material: PBMCs. These receptors came from a woman younger than 35 in good health and CMV-seropositive.

The sample holds one count of this clone. The CDR3 DNA follows: TGTGCCAGCAGTCGGGACAGTCCCAATCAGCCCCAGCATTTT. Protein: CASSRDSPNQPQHF. The chain links TRBV27 to TRBJ1-5, with TRBD1 identical over 7 bases. V was clipped by 5 bases and J by 3 bases; unmatched bases: 4. This CDR3 contains 14 residues. The germline V gene has CDR1 MNHEY and CDR2 SMNVEV (reference sequence).

CDR3: CASSRGPGAFF. The DNA for the CDR3 is TGTGCCAGCTCCAGGGGACCCGGGGCTTTCTTT. The chain carries TRBV18 and TRBJ1-1; D might be TRBD1 (6 bases). This CDR3 is 11 amino acids long. Looked up from germline, CDR1 is KGHSH and CDR2 is LQKENI. V gave up 6 bases and J gave up 11 bases, with 13 bases separating them.

Details on this clone: The junction does not match germline at one end; this may be a read error. The gene calls are TRBV15 and TRBJ2-5; 7 bases are a match to TRBD1. Per the germline V gene, CDR1 is LNHNV and CDR2 is YYDKDF (reference sequence). This CDR3 contains 13 residues. The CDR3 bases are TGTGCCACCAGCGGAGACAGGGTTGAGACCCAGTACTTC. It yields the protein CATSGDRVETQYF. The complete variable domain, with remaining parts taken from reference TRBV15 and TRBJ2-5, reads DAMVIQNPRYQVTQFGKPVTLSCSQTLNHNVMYWYQQKSSQAPKLLFHYYDKDFNNEADTPDNFQSRRPNTSFCFLDIRSPGLGDTAMYLCATSGDRVETQYFGPGTRLLVL.

The chain links TRBV7-9 to TRBJ2-2; 9 bases line up with TRBD1. After removal of 6 bases from V and 6 bases from J, the junction contained 2 bases not matched to a gene. This CDR3 is 13 amino acids long. Germline CDR1 is SEHNR and CDR2 is FQNEAQ (reference sequence). The CDR3 nucleotides are TGTGCCAGCAGGACAGGGGGACCCGGGGAGCTGTTTTTT. Its translation is CASRTGGPGELFF.

This chain connects TRBV5-4 to TRBJ2-7, with 7 positions matching TRBD2. The CDR3 is made up of 15 amino acids. The V gene end was trimmed by 4 bases and the J gene end by 3 bases; junction bases not matched to a gene: 10. Per germline, CDR1 SGHNT and CDR2 YYREEE (reference sequence). This chain's CDR3 is CASSNPSGTIYEQYF. Written as DNA, the CDR3 is TGTGCCAGCAGCAACCCTAGCGGTACGATCTACGAGCAGTACTTC.

This chain joins TRBV11-3 and TRBJ2-1, with D possibly being TRBD2 (5 bases). Germline CDR1 SGHNT, CDR2 YENEEA. Between the trimmed V and J ends, which lost 1 base and 0 bases, there was a span of 7 bases. The CDR3 is 15 residues long. This CDR3 reads CASSLAGLSYNEQFF. As DNA, the CDR3 is TGTGCCAGCAGCTTAGCCGGACTCTCCTACAATGAGCAGTTCTTC.

The chain employs TRBV29-1 and TRBJ2-1; 9 bases map to TRBD2. CDR1 SQVTM and CDR2 ANQGSEA come from the germline V gene. The CDR3 totals 14 residues. After removal of 4 bases from V and 0 bases from J, the junction contained 1 base not matched to a gene. The CDR3 is CSVVSGSSYNEQFF. The CDR3 DNA sequence: TGCAGCGTTGTTAGCGGGAGCTCCTACAATGAGCAGTTCTTC.

The CDR3 loop is CASSQVYGAGEQYF. The DNA for the CDR3 is TGTGCCAGCAGCCAAGTTTACGGCGCGGGCGAGCAGTACTTC. J is TRBJ2-7 and V is TRBV14; TRBD2 is a possible D gene (5 bases). The germline V gene has CDR1 SGHDN and CDR2 FVKESK. The CDR3 is made up of 14 amino acids. Trimming stripped 1 base from V and 6 bases from J, with 13 bases between.

J is TRBJ2-5 and V is TRBV11-2, with D possibly being TRBD2 (5 bases). This CDR3 spans 14 amino acids. Germline CDR1 reads SGHAT; CDR2 reads FQNNGV. Trimming shortened V by 5 bases and J by 1 base, and 11 bases separated the two germline ends. CDR3 in DNA: TGTGCCAGCAGCCCCTCTGGAGGCCAAGAGACCCAGTACTTC. This sequence encodes CASSPSGGQETQYF.

The chain is built from TRBV7-9 and TRBJ1-1; D is unclear. V lost 1 base and J lost 5, with 5 bases in between. The CDR3 runs to 12 residues. Germline V lookup: CDR1 SEHNR, CDR2 FQNEAQ (reference sequence). CDR3 DNA: TGTGCCAGCAGCTTAGTTCTTACTGAAGCTTTCTTT. Encoded protein: CASSLVLTEAFF.

This chain links TRBV13 with TRBJ1-1; possibly TRBD1 for D (6 bases). V dropped 5 bases and J dropped 7 bases, with 14 bases sitting between them. This CDR3 region has 13 residues. CDR1 is PRHDT, CDR2 FYEKMQ, per germline (reference sequence). CDR3 sequence: CASSPQGHDEAFF. CDR3 bases: TGTGCCAGCAGCCCACAGGGCCATGATGAAGCTTTCTTT. The full variable domain, rest sourced from reference TRBV13 and TRBJ1-1, is AAGVIQSPRHLIKEKRETATLKCYPIPRHDTVYWYQQGPGQDPQFLISFYEKMQSDKGSIPDRFSAQQFSDYHSELNMSSLELGDSALYFCASSPQGHDEAFFGQGTRLTVV.

The chain couples TRBV11-1 to TRBJ2-7; the D gene is possibly TRBD2 (6 bases). V was pared by 0 bases and J by 2 bases, with 8 bases between. This CDR3 is built from 14 residues. Looked up from germline, CDR1 is SGHAT and CDR2 is FQDESV (reference sequence). The CDR3 protein is CASSLARTTYEQYF. In DNA, the CDR3 is TGTGCCAGCAGCTTAGCTAGGACTACCTACGAGCAGTACTTC.

This chain uses TRBV5-6 with TRBJ2-1; possibly TRBD1 for D (6 bases). V lost 5 bases to trimming and J lost 8 bases, with 14 bases between them. This CDR3 is 13 amino acids long. Looked up from germline, CDR1 is SGHDT and CDR2 is YYEEEE. CDR3 amino acids: CASRDPRGYEQFF. CDR3 coding DNA: TGTGCCAGCAGAGATCCCAGGGGCTATGAGCAGTTCTTC.

This chain connects TRBV28 to TRBJ1-5; 8 bases line up with TRBD1. V was pared by 6 bases and J by 0 bases, with 7 bases of the junction left unmatched. CDR1 MDHEN and CDR2 SYDVKM come from the germline V gene. There are 16 residues in the CDR3. The DNA of the CDR3 is TGTGCCAGCAGGGGACAGGTCGGGAATAGCAATCAGCCCCAGCATTTT. Protein product: CASRGQVGNSNQPQHF.

The chain has TRBV11-1 and TRBJ1-6; D is undetermined. Trimming shortened V by 3 bases and J by 7 bases, and 10 bases separated the two germline ends. This CDR3 spans 14 amino acids. Germline V gene data show CDR1 as SGHAT and CDR2 as FQDESV (reference sequence). The CDR3 region is CASSLESKNSPLHF. CDR3 in DNA: TGTGCCAGCAGCTTGGAGTCGAAAAATTCACCCCTCCACTTT.

The genes are TRBV5-1 and TRBJ2-3, with D tentatively TRBD2 (6 bases). Looked up from germline, CDR1 is SGHRS and CDR2 is YFSETQ. V was shortened by 7 bases and J by 2 bases, with 14 bases between the two germline ends. This CDR3 is built from 14 residues. CDR3 nucleotide sequence: TGCGCCAGCTCTTTGGGAGGACCCACAGATACGCAGTATTTT. This encodes CASSLGGPTDTQYF.

The chain employs TRBV15 and TRBJ2-7, with 9 positions matching TRBD2. CDR1 is LNHNV, CDR2 YYDKDF, per germline (reference sequence). After removal of 0 bases from V and 2 bases from J, the junction contained 5 bases not matched to a gene. There are 16 residues in the CDR3. DNA of the CDR3: TGTGCCACCAGCAGAGATGGTAGCGGGAGTGCCTACGAGCAGTACTTC. Protein sequence: CATSRDGSGSAYEQYF.

The chain uses TRBV27 and TRBJ2-7; 7 nucleotides line up with TRBD1. J was trimmed by 1 base and V by 5 bases; bases with no gene match: 11. The germline V gene has CDR1 MNHEY and CDR2 SMNVEV (reference sequence). This CDR3 is built from 16 residues. CDR3 amino acids: CASSQAPWDRSYEQYF. DNA of the CDR3: TGTGCCAGCAGTCAGGCCCCCTGGGACAGATCCTACGAGCAGTACTTC.